This record concerns one T cell receptor (beta chain) sequence. This CDR3 region has 14 residues. CDR1 is LGHNA, CDR2 YSLEER, per germline. This specimen comes from a study of cytomegalovirus exposure and HLA in healthy donors. The study ran its PCR with 60 Vbeta and 13 Jbeta primers. Produced via immunoSEQ multiplex PCR; TCRdb's table is partial and in-frame only. The sample records 150,000 to 200,000 clones, roughly 85% being singletons. This receptor was obtained from a man aged 35-49 years in good health and CMV-seronegative. The V and J genes are TRBV4-3 and TRBJ2-5, with D possibly TRBD2 on 5 matching bases. Matching the DNA end better, TRBJ2-7 makes the J call doubtful. Input material: PBMCs. In DNA form, the CDR3 reads TGCGCCAGCAGCCAAGATCTAGCCACCTACGAGCAGTACTTC. It is translated as CASSQDLATYEQYF.